This T cell receptor beta chain was sequenced for a study of blood T cell repertoires in COVID-19. Trimming shortened V by 4 bases and J by 7 bases, and 16 bases separated the two germline ends. The germline V gene encodes CDR1 ENHRY and CDR2 SYGVKD. The CDR3 contains 14 residues. Authors' analysis steps: Using reference gene primer amplification, nucleated cell counts were estimated. TCRdb keeps only in-frame clones here, not all; method: immunoSEQ multiplex PCR. That table furnishes V, J and clone size, whereas the DNA furnished D and trimming. The sample includes 200,000 to 250,000 clones, over 75% of them seen just once.

The receptor's source is a woman in her 70s with COVID-19, enrolled during active disease. Sequencing was performed on peripheral blood. The chain is built from TRBV10-3 and TRBJ1-2; D gene unclear. The CDR3, as DNA: TGTGCCATCAGTGGGACTCCGAAGGAAGGTGGCTACACCTTC. This gives the protein CAISGTPKEGGYTF.